This TCR beta chain came from a study of T cell responses to AZD1222 COVID-19 vaccine. Findings of the study overall: Researchers report vaccine-associated CD4 TCRs spanning spike, with dominance at 160-218 and 743-854.

Worth noting for this clone: Its antigen remains unidentified.

Profiled with immunoSEQ multiplex PCR; TCRdb holds only in-frame clones, not every one. The sample lists about 120,000 clones, approximately 83% occurring once. Sequences were derived from peripheral blood, sampled on day 0 of MenACWY control vaccination. The receptor was derived from an adult in good health.

CDR3 nucleotides: TGTGCCAGCAGTTTCGGGACCGAGACACCACATCGCGGTTCACCCCTCCACTTT. Amino acids: CASSFGTETPHRGSPLHF. The rearrangement links TRBV28 to TRBJ1-6, with D possibly TRBD1 on 5 matching bases. Germline values: CDR1 MDHEN, CDR2 SYDVKM. The CDR3 sequence is 18 residues long. V shed 3 bases and J shed 9 bases, with 24 bases lying between them.